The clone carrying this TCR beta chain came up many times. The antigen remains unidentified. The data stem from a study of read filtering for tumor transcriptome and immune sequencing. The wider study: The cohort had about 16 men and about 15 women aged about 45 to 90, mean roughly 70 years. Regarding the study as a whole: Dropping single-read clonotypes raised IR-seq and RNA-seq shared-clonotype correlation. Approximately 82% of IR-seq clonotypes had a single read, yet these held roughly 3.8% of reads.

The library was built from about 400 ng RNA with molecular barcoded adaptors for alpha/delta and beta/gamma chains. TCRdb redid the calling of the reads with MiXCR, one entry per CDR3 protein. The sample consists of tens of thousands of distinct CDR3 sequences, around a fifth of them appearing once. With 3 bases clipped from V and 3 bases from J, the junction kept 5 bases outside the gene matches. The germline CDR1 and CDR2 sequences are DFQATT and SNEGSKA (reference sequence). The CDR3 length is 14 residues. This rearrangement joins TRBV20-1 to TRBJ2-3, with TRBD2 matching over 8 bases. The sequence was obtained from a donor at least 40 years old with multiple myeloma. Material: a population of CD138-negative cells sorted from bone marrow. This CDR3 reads CSASGAGETDTQYF. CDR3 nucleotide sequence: TGCAGTGCTAGCGGAGCGGGAGAAACAGATACGCAGTATTTT.